What follows describes a single T cell receptor (beta chain). The antigen is undetermined. The germline V gene has CDR1 SGDLS and CDR2 YYNGEE. Trimming at V came to 0 bases and at J to 3 bases, leaving 4 bases not matched to a gene. The CDR3 totals 15 residues. The entry originates in a study of blood T cells in healthy people across ages. About the study: Capturing about one barcoded beta molecule per two T cells was achieved by template switching.

Study outcomes and limitations: Older age coincided with a roughly linear decline in TCR beta diversity per million T cells. The authors considered diversity estimates from one million T cells to be underestimates. Aged donors had fewer naive CD4+ cells and lower diversity than long-lived donors.

Primed by a sample-barcoded 5' primer and a J-beta primer mix, a second PCR proceeded for about 6 to 11 cycles. TCRdb independently ran MiXCR on the 5' RACE reads; one entry per CDR3 protein. The repertoire holds about 1.5 million distinct CDR3 sequences, with around 40% as singletons. The TCR originated in a woman aged 18-29 years in good health. Sequencing used blood. J is TRBJ2-3 and V is TRBV9; TRBD1 aligns across 7 bases. The CDR3 loop reads CASSVVGTVTDTQYF. In DNA, the CDR3 is TGTGCCAGCAGCGTAGTAGGGACAGTGACAGATACGCAGTATTTT. Full variable domain (missing parts from reference TRBV9 and TRBJ2-3): DSGVTQTPKHLITATGQRVTLRCSPRSGDLSVYWYQQSLDQGLQFLIQYYNGEERAKGNILERFSAQQFPDLHSELNLSSLELGDSALYFCASSVVGTVTDTQYFGPGTRLTVL.